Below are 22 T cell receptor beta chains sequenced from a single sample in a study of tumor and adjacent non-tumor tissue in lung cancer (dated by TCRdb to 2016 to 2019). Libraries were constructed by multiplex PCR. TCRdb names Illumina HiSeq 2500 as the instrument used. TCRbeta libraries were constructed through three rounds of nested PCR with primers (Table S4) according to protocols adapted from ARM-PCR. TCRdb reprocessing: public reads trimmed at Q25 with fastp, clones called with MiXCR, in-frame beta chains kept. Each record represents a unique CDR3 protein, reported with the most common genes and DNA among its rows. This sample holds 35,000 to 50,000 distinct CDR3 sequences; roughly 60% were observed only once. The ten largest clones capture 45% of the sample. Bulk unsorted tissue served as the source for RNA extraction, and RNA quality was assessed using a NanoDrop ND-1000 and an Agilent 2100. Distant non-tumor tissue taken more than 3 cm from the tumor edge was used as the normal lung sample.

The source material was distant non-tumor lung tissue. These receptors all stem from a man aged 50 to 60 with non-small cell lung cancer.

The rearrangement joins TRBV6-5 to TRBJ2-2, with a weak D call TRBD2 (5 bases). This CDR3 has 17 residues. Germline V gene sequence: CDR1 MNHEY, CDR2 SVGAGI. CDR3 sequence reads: CVSSLLLPPLEAGELFF. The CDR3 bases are TGTGTCAGTAGTCTCCTCCTTCCGCCCTTGGAGGCCGGGGAGCTGTTTTTT.

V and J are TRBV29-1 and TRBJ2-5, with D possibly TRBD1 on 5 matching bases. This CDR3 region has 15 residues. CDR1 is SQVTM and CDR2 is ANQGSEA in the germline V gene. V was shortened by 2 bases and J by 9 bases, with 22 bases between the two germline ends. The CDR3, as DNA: TGCAGCGTTGAAAGCCCCAGGCAGAGCCAAGGGGCCCAGTACTTC. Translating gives CSVESPRQSQGAQYF.

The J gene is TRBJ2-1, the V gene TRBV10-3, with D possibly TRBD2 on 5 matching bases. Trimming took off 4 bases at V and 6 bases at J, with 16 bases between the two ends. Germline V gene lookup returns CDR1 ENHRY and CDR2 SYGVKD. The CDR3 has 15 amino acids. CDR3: CAISARGSAPNEQFF. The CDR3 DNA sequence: TGTGCCATCAGTGCTCGGGGTTCTGCCCCCAATGAGCAGTTCTTC.

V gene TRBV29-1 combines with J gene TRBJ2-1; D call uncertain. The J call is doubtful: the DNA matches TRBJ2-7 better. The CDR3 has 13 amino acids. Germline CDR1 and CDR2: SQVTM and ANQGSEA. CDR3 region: CSVEGGPSREQYF. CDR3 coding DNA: TGCAGCGTTGAGGGTGGGCCGTCACGGGAGCAGTACTTC.

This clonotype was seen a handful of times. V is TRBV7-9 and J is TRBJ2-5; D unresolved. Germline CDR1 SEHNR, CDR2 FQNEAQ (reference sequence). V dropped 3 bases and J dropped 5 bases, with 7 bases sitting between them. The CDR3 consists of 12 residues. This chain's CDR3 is CASSLRMETQYF. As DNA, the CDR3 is TGTGCCAGCAGCTTGAGGATGGAGACCCAGTACTTC.

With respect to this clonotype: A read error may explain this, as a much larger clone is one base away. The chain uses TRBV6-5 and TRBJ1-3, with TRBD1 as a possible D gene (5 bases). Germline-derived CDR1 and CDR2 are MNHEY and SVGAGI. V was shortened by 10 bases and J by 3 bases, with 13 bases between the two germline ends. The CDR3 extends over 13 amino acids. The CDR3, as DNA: TGTGCCACCGGGGGGACTATTGGAAACACCATATATTTT. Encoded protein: CATGGTIGNTIYF.

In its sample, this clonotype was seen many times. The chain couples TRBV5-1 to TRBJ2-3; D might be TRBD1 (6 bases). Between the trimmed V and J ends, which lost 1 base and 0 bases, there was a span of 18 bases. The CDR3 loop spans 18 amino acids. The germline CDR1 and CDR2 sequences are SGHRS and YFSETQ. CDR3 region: CASSLFNAGASSTDTQYF. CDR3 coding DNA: TGCGCCAGCAGCTTGTTTAACGCAGGGGCTTCGAGCACAGATACGCAGTATTTT.

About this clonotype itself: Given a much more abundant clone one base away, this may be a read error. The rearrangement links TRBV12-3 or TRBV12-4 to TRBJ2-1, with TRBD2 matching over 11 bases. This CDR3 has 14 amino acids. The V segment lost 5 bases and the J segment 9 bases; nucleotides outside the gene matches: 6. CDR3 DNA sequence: TGTGCCAGCAGTCGACTAGCGGGAAACAGTGAGCAGTTCTTC. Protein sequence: CASSRLAGNSEQFF.

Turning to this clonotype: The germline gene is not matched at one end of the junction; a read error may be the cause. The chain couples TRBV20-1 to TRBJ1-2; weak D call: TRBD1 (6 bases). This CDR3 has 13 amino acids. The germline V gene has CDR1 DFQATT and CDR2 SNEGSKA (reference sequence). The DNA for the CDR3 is TGTAGTGCTGAGGGGGACATCTTCTATGGCTACACCTTC. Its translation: CSAEGDIFYGYTF.

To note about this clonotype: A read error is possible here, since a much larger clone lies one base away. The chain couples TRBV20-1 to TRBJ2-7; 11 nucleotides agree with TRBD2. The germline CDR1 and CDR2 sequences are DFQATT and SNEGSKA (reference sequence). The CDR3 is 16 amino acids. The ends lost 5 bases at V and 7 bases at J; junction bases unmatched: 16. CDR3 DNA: TGCAGTGCTTGTCCCCCCATCGGGACTAGCGGAGGGGAGCAGTACTTC. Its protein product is CSACPPIGTSGGEQYF.

The CDR3 region is CASSPIAGGSYEQYF. CDR3 coding DNA: TGTGCCAGCAGTCCCATAGCGGGGGGCTCCTACGAGCAGTACTTC. J is TRBJ2-7 and V is TRBV6-1, with TRBD2 matching 10 bases. The germline V gene encodes CDR1 MNHNS and CDR2 SASEGT. This CDR3 is 15 amino acids long. J lost 0 bases, V lost 5 bases, and 4 bases had no gene match.

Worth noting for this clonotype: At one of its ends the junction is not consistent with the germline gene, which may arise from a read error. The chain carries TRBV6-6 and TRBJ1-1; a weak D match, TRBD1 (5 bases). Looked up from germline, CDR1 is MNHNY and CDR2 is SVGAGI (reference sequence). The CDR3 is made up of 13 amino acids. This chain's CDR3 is CASLHGARADAFF. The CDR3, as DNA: TGTGCCAGCCTACATGGGGCGAGGGCTGATGCTTTCTTT.

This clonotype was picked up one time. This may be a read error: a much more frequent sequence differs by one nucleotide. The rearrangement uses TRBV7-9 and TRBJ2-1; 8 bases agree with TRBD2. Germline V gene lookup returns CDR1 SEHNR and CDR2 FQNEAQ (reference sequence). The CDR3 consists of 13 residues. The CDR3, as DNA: TGTGCCAGCGGACCGGGGGGGATCAATGGGCAGTTCTTC. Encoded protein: CASGPGGINGQFF.

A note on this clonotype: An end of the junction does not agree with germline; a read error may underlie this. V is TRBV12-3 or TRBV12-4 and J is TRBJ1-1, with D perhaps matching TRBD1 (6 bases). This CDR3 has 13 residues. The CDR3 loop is CASSGGLNTKAFF. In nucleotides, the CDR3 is TGTGCCAGCAGCGGGGGCCTGAACACTAAAGCCTTCTTT.

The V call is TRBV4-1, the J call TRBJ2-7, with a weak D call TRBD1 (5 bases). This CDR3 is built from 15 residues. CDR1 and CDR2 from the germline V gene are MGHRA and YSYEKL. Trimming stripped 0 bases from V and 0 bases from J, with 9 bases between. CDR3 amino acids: CASSQDAGHSYEQYF. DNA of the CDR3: TGCGCCAGCAGCCAAGATGCCGGACACTCCTACGAGCAGTACTTC.

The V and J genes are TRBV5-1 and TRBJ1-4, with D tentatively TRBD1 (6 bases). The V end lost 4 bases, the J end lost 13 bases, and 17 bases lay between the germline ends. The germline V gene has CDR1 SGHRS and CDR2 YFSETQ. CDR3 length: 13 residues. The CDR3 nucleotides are TGCGCCAGCAGCACACAGGGTGGGGATAGACTGTTTTTT. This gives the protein CASSTQGGDRLFF.

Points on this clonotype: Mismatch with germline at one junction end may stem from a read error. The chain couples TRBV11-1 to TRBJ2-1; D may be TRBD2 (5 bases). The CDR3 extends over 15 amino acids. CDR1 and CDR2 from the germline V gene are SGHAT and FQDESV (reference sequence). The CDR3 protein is CVSSTPTNPNNEQFF. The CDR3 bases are TGTGTCAGCAGTACCCCGACTAACCCTAACAATGAGCAGTTCTTC.

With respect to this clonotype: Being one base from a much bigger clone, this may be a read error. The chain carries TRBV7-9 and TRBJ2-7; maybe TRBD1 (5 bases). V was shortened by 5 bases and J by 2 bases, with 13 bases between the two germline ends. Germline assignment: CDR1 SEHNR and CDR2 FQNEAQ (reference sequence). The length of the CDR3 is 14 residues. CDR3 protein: CASSPLTEAYEQYF. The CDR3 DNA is TGTGCCAGCAGCCCACTGACAGAAGCCTACGAGCAGTACTTC.

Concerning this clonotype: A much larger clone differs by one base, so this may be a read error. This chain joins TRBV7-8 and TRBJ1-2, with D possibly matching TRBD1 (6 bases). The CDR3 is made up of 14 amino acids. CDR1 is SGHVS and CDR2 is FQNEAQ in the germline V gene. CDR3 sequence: CTSSRQQGRVGYTF. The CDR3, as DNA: TGTACCAGCAGCCGACAACAGGGTCGGGTCGGCTACACCTTC.

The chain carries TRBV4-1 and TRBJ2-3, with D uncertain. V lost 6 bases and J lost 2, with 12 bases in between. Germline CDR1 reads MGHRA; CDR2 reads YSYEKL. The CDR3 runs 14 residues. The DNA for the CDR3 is TGCGCCAGCAGTACGGGCAGGTTCACAGATACGCAGTATTTT. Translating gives CASSTGRFTDTQYF.

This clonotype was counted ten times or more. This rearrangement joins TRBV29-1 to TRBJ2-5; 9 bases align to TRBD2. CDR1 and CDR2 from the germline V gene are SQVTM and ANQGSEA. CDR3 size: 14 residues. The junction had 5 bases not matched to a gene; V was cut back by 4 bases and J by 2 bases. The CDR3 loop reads CSVVGSGGQETQYF. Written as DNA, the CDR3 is TGCAGCGTTGTTGGTAGCGGGGGTCAAGAGACCCAGTACTTC.

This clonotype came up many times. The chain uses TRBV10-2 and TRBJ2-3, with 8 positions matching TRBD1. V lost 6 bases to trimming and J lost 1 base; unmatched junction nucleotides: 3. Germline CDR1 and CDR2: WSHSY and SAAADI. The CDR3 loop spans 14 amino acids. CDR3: CASRTTGGTDTQYF. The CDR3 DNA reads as TGCGCCAGCAGGACGACAGGGGGCACAGATACGCAGTATTTT.